The present TCR beta chain was sequenced within a study of blood T cell repertoires in COVID-19. Libraries were prepared by immunoSEQ multiplex PCR; TCRdb keeps only in-frame clonotypes and omits some of them. The top ten clones hold about 3.7% of a sample with about 220,000 clones, over 75% of them seen once. The CDR3 spans 14 residues. The V end was cut by 6 bases, the J end by 4 bases, with 15 bases between. Germline-derived CDR1 and CDR2 are MNHEY and SVGEGT. This clone was found once. The sequenced sample was PBMCs or T cells enriched from blood (not recorded which). This sequence originates from a woman in her sixties who had recovered from COVID-19. J is TRBJ1-2 and V is TRBV6-2 or TRBV6-3; D is possibly TRBD1 (6 bases). The CDR3 nucleotides are TGTGCCAGCAGCCACCGACAGGTTCTCTATGGCTACACCTTC. Residues: CASSHRQVLYGYTF.